Listed below are T cell receptor beta chains from one sample, sequenced in a study of technical replicates of blood from a handful of donors. Generated by immunoSEQ multiplex PCR, the TCRdb table keeps only in-frame clones and is missing some. In the table there are 79,000 or so clones, around 92% of which are singletons. The sequencing sample was made of T cells isolated from PBMCs. The receptors shown here come from a human donor in good health. Both conserved end residues are part of each CDR3. The order of the fields is D gene, V gene, J gene, clone size, CDR3 protein, CDR3 DNA. The D gene is left open where the match is weak. Size is stated for part of the rows, as once, few or many counts, or as a class when the clone is expanded.

.	TRBV4-3	TRBJ2-7	.	CASSQARSEQYF	TGCGCCAGCAGCCAAGCACGGAGTGAGCAGTACTTC
TRBD1	TRBV15	TRBJ1-5	.	CATSRDRDRNQPQHF	TGTGCCACCAGCAGAGACCGGGACAGAAATCAGCCCCAGCATTTT
.	TRBV25-1	TRBJ2-5	.	CGSGVRETQYF	TGTGGGAGTGGCGTTCGGGAGACCCAGTACTTC
.	TRBV30	TRBJ1-1	.	CAGRRANTEAFF	TGTGCCGGAAGGAGGGCGAACACTGAAGCTTTCTTT
TRBD2	TRBV5-1	TRBJ2-1	.	CASSLVLAGGDEQFF	TGCGCCAGCAGCTTGGTTTTAGCGGGAGGGGATGAGCAGTTCTTC
.	TRBV15	TRBJ1-2	.	CATSRGSLYGYTF	TGTGCCACCAGCAGAGGAAGCTTATATGGCTACACCTTC
.	TRBV18	TRBJ2-7	.	CASSPQGNEQYF	TGTGCCAGCTCACCACAGGGGAACGAGCAGTACTTC
TRBD1	TRBV4-3	TRBJ1-4	.	CASSQDTGTGVGNEKLFF	TGCGCCAGCAGCCAAGATACCGGGACAGGGGTCGGGAATGAAAAACTGTTTTTT
TRBD1	TRBV15	TRBJ1-2	once	CATSRVLGQDYGYTF	TGTGCCACCAGCAGAGTCTTAGGACAGGACTATGGCTACACCTTC
TRBD1	TRBV6-5	TRBJ2-7	.	CASSPGTGGVGSF	TGTGCCAGCAGCCCCGGAACAGGGGGCGTTGGGAGCTTC
TRBD1	TRBV18	TRBJ2-7	.	CASSPQMGQSYEQYF	TGTGCCAGCTCACCACAAATGGGACAGTCCTACGAGCAGTACTTC
.	TRBV6-5	TRBJ1-1	.	CASSSYRIMNTEAFF	TGTGCCAGCAGTTCCTACAGGATTATGAACACTGAAGCTTTCTTT
.	TRBV27	TRBJ1-1	.	CASSPAGSTEAFF	TGTGCCAGCAGCCCTGCGGGGAGCACTGAAGCTTTCTTT
TRBD1	TRBV5-1	TRBJ1-2	.	CASSFPGQGQGDGYTF	TGCGCCAGCAGCTTCCCCGGACAGGGGCAGGGGGATGGCTACACCTTC
.	TRBV2	TRBJ2-7	.	CASIWGADEQYF	TGTGCCAGCATCTGGGGAGCCGACGAGCAGTACTTC
TRBD1	TRBV14	TRBJ1-5	.	CASSQEFGTGRSNQPQHF	TGTGCCAGCAGCCAAGAATTTGGGACAGGGAGAAGCAATCAGCCCCAGCATTTT
TRBD1	TRBV28	TRBJ2-4	.	CASSSGTGVGIQYF	TGTGCCAGCAGTTCCGGGACAGGGGTCGGCATTCAGTACTTC